Shown below are 18 T cell receptor beta chains from a single sample sequenced in a study of human T cells and chemical hapten exposure (dated by TCRdb to about 2021). Preparation of the library involved RACE. The instrument was a NextSeq 500. Clones were called with MiXCR by TCRdb after fastp trimmed the public reads at Q25, and only in-frame beta chains were retained. Identical CDR3 protein sequences are pooled into one entry, listed with their most common genes and DNA. In all, the sample holds 120,000 or so distinct CDR3 sequences, and roughly 14% of those were seen once. The biggest ten clones account for about 3% of the sample. In the paper's terms, the time point label means: pre-sensitization, week 0. The treatment or condition label for this specimen denotes: therapeutic diphenylcyclopropenone sensitization with weekly scalp DPC. Sequences were derived from whole blood, sampled in connection with sensitization to the hapten diphenylcyclopropenone (DPC). These receptor sequences come from a woman under 30 with alopecia areata. Some clones in this sample may be carry-over from other donors' samples.

This chain connects TRBV7-6 to TRBJ2-2; D is undetermined. Germline assignment: CDR1 SGHVS and CDR2 FNYEAQ. The CDR3 totals 14 residues. Trimming took off 5 bases at V and 0 bases at J, with 7 bases between the two ends. The CDR3 region is CASSHDANTGELFF. DNA for the CDR3: TGTGCCAGCAGCCACGACGCGAACACCGGGGAGCTGTTTTTT.

This clonotype was counted only a few times. The rearrangement joins TRBV4-3 to TRBJ2-2; TRBD1 or TRBD2 may be the D gene (6 bases each). This CDR3 spans 17 amino acids. Looked up from germline, CDR1 is LGHNA and CDR2 is YSLEER. V lost 2 bases, J lost 4 bases, and 17 bases lay in between. CDR3 in DNA: TGCGCCAGCAGCCAAACCCCCTTAAAGGGGGGCACCGGGGAGCTGTTTTTT. As protein: CASSQTPLKGGTGELFF.

In this sample, this clonotype turned up a few times. V gene TRBV11-2 combines with J gene TRBJ2-5; D unresolved. Trimming pared 6 bases from V and 2 bases from J, leaving 13 bases between. Germline V gene lookup returns CDR1 SGHAT and CDR2 FQNNGV. CDR3 size: 14 residues. The CDR3 nucleotides are TGTGCCAGCAGTACTGGGTGGTCACAAGAGACCCAGTACTTC. Its translation is CASSTGWSQETQYF.

J is TRBJ2-7 and V is TRBV5-1; the D gene is possibly TRBD1 (5 bases). Deletions cut 5 bases from V and 4 bases from J, with 19 bases between. There are 15 residues in the CDR3. Germline V gene lookup returns CDR1 SGHRS and CDR2 YFSETQ. The CDR3 DNA is TGCGCCAGCAGTCCGAAGGGGTCACCAGGGTACGAGCAGTACTTC. Its protein is CASSPKGSPGYEQYF.

This clonotype was seen a handful of times. The J gene is TRBJ1-1, the V gene TRBV5-1, with 7 bases lining up with TRBD1. Germline V CDR1 and CDR2: SGHRS, YFSETQ. V was pared by 0 bases and J by 5 bases, with 7 bases of the junction left unmatched. The CDR3 consists of 15 residues. CDR3 DNA: TGCGCCAGCAGCTTGGCAGCGGGACAGAGGACTGAAGCTTTCTTT. Its translation is CASSLAAGQRTEAFF.

This clonotype was counted between two and nine times. This chain joins TRBV12-3 or TRBV12-4 and TRBJ2-7; D assignment may be TRBD1 or TRBD2 (5 bases each). Trimming stripped 5 bases from V and 7 bases from J, with 12 bases between. The length of the CDR3 is 12 residues. CDR3: CASSAGTLEQYF. DNA for the CDR3: TGTGCCAGCAGTGCCGGGACGCTGGAGCAGTACTTC.

This clonotype showed up many times. This chain connects TRBV12-3 or TRBV12-4 to TRBJ2-6; D is unresolved. Trimming took off 9 bases at V and 1 base at J, with 7 bases between the two ends. This CDR3 comprises 13 residues. Here the CDR3 reads CASLLSGANVLTF. The CDR3 nucleotides read TGTGCCAGTCTACTATCTGGGGCCAACGTCCTGACTTTC.

This clonotype was detected only a few times. The chain uses TRBV7-8 and TRBJ2-1, with D unclear. Germline-derived CDR1 and CDR2 are SGHVS and FQNEAQ. Trimming left V 6 bases short and J 4 bases short, with 10 bases between. The CDR3 has 13 residues. The CDR3 DNA reads TGTGCCAGCAGTAACACCCGTTACAATGAGCAGTTCTTC. It encodes CASSNTRYNEQFF.

This clonotype was counted between two and nine times. The J gene is TRBJ1-2, the V gene TRBV6-6; D gene unclear. Germline CDR1 and CDR2: MNHNY and SVGAGI (reference sequence). The CDR3 extends over 13 amino acids. V lost 6 bases and J 4 bases, leaving 12 bases between the germline ends. CDR3 sequence reads: CASRARSTYGYTF. CDR3 DNA: TGTGCCAGCAGGGCCCGAAGTACCTATGGCTACACCTTC.

V gene TRBV7-2 combines with J gene TRBJ2-1; 9 bases are shared with TRBD1. Trimming removed 2 bases from V and 4 bases from J; junction bases left unmatched: 6. Germline V gene sequence: CDR1 SGHTA, CDR2 FQGNSA. The CDR3 runs to 16 residues. CDR3 region: CASSLFRDRVYNEQFF. The CDR3 DNA sequence: TGTGCCAGCAGCTTATTTCGGGACAGGGTTTACAATGAGCAGTTCTTC.

V is TRBV9 and J is TRBJ2-1; 9 bases are a match to TRBD1. V gave up 3 bases and J gave up 5 bases; unmatched junction bases: 12. The CDR3 length is 17 residues. CDR1 is SGDLS, CDR2 YYNGEE, per germline. CDR3 sequence reads: CASSEIRKTGGHNEQFF. For the CDR3, the DNA is TGTGCCAGCAGCGAGATCAGAAAGACAGGGGGGCACAATGAGCAGTTCTTC.

This clonotype has a count of ten or more. As DNA, the CDR3 is TGCAGTGCTAGGTTGTCGGACGGGAACTATGGCTACACCTTC. Its protein product is CSARLSDGNYGYTF. This rearrangement joins TRBV20-1 to TRBJ1-2, with unresolved D. With 3 bases removed from V and 2 bases from J, the gap between germline ends came to 13 bases. The germline CDR1 and CDR2 sequences are DFQATT and SNEGSKA (reference sequence). This CDR3 is 14 amino acids long.

Only a few counts were recorded for this clonotype. The J gene is TRBJ2-3, the V gene TRBV6-2 or TRBV6-3, with 7 bases matching TRBD2. From germline, CDR1 is MNHEY and CDR2 SVGEGT. V gave up 7 bases and J gave up 2 bases; unmatched junction bases: 9. The CDR3 covers 15 residues. For the CDR3, the DNA is TGTGCCAGCATCAGAGCGGGGACCCACACAGATACGCAGTATTTT. Its translation: CASIRAGTHTDTQYF.

The genes are TRBV9 and TRBJ1-2; D is unclear. Germline V gene lookup returns CDR1 SGDLS and CDR2 YYNGEE. This CDR3 region has 14 residues. V lost 0 bases, J lost 6 bases, and 12 bases lay in between. The CDR3 loop reads CASSVDGVGNGYTF. CDR3 in DNA: TGTGCCAGCAGCGTAGACGGGGTAGGCAATGGCTACACCTTC.

In this sample, this clonotype turned up a few times. V and J are TRBV7-2 and TRBJ2-7; TRBD2 matches 8 bases. The V gene's germline CDR1 is SGHTA and CDR2 FQGNSA. V lost 5 bases and J lost 2; bases outside the gene matches: 8. This CDR3 comprises 15 residues. CDR3 sequence reads: CASSPRSGGPYEQYF. As DNA, the CDR3 is TGTGCCAGCAGCCCGAGGTCGGGGGGGCCCTACGAGCAGTACTTC. Based on the CDR3 plus reference TRBV7-2 and TRBJ2-7, the full variable domain is GAGVSQSPSNKVTEKGKDVELRCDPISGHTALYWYRQSLGQGLEFLIYFQGNSAPDKSGLPSDRFSAERTGGSVSTLTIQRTQQEDSAVYLCASSPRSGGPYEQYFGPGTRLTVT.

This chain links TRBV18 with TRBJ2-1; D possibly uses TRBD1 or TRBD2 (5 bases each). The CDR3 runs 15 residues. Germline lookup yields CDR1 KGHSH and CDR2 LQKENI. Trimming removed 0 bases at V and 0 bases at J, with 6 bases between. Here the CDR3 DNA reads TGTGCCAGCTCACCACCGGGACCCTCCTACAATGAGCAGTTCTTC. Its protein is CASSPPGPSYNEQFF.

This clonotype was found a few times. The V and J genes are TRBV6-2 or TRBV6-3 and TRBJ2-2; D remains unclear. Per germline, CDR1 MNHEY and CDR2 SVGEGT. The CDR3 length is 16 residues. V was trimmed by 0 bases and J by 6 bases, leaving 14 bases between them. Here the CDR3 reads CASSYSRPPWAGELFF. In nucleotides, the CDR3 is TGTGCCAGCAGTTACTCGCGGCCTCCTTGGGCCGGGGAGCTGTTTTTT.

This chain joins TRBV7-2 and TRBJ1-2, with 7 bases identical to TRBD1. The germline CDR1 and CDR2 sequences are SGHTA and FQGNSA. The CDR3 totals 13 residues. V gave up 5 bases and J gave up 4 bases; unmatched junction bases: 4. For the CDR3, the DNA is TGTGCCAGCAGCCCAAGGACAGGCTATGGCTACACCTTC. Translating gives CASSPRTGYGYTF. The full variable domain, in which reference TRBV7-2 and TRBJ1-2 provide the parts outside the CDR3, is GAGVSQSPSNKVTEKGKDVELRCDPISGHTALYWYRQSLGQGLEFLIYFQGNSAPDKSGLPSDRFSAERTGGSVSTLTIQRTQQEDSAVYLCASSPRTGYGYTFGSGTRLTVV.